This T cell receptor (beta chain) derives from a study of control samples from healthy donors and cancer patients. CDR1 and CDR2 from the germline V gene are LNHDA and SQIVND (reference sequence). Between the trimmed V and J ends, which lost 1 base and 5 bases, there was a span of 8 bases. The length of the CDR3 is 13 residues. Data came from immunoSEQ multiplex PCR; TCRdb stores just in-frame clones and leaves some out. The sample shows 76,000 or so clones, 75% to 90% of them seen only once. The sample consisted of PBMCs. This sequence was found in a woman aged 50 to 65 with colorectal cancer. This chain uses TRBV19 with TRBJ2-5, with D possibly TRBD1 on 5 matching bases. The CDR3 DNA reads TGTGCCAGTAGTATAGCAGGGTCTGAGACCCAGTACTTC. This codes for CASSIAGSETQYF.